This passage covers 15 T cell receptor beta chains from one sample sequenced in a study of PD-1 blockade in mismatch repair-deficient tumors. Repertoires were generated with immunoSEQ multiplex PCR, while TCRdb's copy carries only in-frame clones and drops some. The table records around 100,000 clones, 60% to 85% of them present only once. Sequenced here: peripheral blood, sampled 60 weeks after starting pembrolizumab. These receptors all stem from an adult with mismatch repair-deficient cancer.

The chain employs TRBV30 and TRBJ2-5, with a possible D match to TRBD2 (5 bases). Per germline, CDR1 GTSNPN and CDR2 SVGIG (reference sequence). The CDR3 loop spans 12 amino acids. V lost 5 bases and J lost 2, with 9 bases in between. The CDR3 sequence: CAWGGSQETQYF. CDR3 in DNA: TGTGCCTGGGGAGGATCTCAAGAGACCCAGTACTTC.

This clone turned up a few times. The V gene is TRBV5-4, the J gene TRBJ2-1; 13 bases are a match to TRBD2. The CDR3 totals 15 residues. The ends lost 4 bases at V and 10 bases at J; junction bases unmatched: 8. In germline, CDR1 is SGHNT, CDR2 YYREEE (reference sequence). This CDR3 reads CASSPGLAGRREQFF. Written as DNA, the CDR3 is TGTGCCAGCAGCCCGGGACTAGCGGGGCGTAGAGAGCAGTTCTTC.

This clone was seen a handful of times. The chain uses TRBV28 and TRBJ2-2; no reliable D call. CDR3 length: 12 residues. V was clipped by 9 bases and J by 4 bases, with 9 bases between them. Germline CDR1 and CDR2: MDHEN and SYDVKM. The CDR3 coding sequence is TGTGCCAGTTCCACCCCCACCGGGGAGCTGTTTTTT. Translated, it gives CASSTPTGELFF.

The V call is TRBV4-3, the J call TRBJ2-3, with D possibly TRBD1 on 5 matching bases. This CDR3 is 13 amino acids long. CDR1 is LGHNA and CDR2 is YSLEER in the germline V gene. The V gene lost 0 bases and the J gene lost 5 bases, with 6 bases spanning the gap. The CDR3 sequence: CASSQETGDTQYF. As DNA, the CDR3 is TGCGCCAGCAGCCAAGAAACAGGAGATACGCAGTATTTT.

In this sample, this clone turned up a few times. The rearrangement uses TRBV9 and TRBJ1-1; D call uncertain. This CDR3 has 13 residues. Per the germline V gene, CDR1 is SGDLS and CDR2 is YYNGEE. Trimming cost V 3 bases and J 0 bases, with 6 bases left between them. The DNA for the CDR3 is TGTGCCAGCAGCGAAAGGCTGAACACTGAAGCTTTCTTT. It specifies CASSERLNTEAFF.

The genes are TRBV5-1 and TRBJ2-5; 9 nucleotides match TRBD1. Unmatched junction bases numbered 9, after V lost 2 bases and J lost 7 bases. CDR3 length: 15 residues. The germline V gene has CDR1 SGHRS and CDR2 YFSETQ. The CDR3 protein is CASSLLQGAGGTQYF. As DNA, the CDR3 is TGCGCCAGCAGCTTACTACAGGGGGCTGGGGGGACCCAGTACTTC. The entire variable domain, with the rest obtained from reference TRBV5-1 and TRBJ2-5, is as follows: KAGVTQTPRYLIKTRGQQVTLSCSPISGHRSVSWYQQTPGQGLQFLFEYFSETQRNKGNFPGRFSGRQFSNSRSEMNVSTLELGDSALYLCASSLLQGAGGTQYFGPGTRLLVL.

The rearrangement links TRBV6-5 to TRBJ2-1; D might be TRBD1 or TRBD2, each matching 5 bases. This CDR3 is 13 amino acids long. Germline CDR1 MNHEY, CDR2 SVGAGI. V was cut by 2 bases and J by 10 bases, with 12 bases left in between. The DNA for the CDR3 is TGTGCCAGCAGTTACCTCCAACGGGGCGAGCAGTTCTTC. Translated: CASSYLQRGEQFF.

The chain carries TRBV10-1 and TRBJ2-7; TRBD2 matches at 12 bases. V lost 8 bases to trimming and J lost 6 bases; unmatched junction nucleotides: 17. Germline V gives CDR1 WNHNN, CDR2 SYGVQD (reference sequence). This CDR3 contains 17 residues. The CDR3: CASYGLAGQRGGAEQYF. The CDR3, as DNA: TGCGCCAGCTATGGACTAGCGGGACAGAGGGGGGGGGCCGAGCAGTACTTC.

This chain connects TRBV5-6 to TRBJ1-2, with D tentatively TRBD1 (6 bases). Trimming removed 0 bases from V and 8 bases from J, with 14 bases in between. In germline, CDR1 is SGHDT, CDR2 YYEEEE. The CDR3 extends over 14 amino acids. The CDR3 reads CASSLGGGASGYTF. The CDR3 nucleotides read TGTGCCAGCAGCTTGGGCGGGGGGGCTTCCGGCTACACCTTC.

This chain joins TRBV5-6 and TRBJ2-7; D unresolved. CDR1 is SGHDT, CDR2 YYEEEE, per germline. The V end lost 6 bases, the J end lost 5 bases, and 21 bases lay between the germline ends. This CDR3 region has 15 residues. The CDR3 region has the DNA TGTGCCAGCACACTCTTTCAATACGCGTCCCACGAGCAGTACTTC. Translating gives CASTLFQYASHEQYF.

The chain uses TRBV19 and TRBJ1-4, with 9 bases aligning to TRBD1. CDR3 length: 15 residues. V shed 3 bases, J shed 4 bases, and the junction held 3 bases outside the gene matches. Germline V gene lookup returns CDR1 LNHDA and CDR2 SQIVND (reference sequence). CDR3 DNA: TGTGCCAGTAGTATCCAGACAGGGGGTAATGAAAAACTGTTTTTT. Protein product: CASSIQTGGNEKLFF.

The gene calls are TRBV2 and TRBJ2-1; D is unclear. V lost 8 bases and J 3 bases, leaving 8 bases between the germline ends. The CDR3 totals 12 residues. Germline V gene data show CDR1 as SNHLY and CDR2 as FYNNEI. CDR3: CASLRNYNEQFF. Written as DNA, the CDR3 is TGTGCCAGCCTTAGGAACTACAATGAGCAGTTCTTC.

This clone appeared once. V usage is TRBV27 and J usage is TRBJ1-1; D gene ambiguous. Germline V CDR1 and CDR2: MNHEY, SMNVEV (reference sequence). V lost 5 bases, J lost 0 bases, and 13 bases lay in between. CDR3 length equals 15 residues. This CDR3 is CASSPRLSLNTEAFF. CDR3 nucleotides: TGTGCCAGCAGTCCCCGTTTGAGCCTGAACACTGAAGCTTTCTTT.

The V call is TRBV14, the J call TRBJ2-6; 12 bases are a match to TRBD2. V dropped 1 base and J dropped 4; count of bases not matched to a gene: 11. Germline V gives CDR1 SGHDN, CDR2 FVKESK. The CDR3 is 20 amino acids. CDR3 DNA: TGTGCCAGCAGCCAAGGGGCCGAACTAGCGGGAGGCTGGGGGGCCAACGTCCTGACTTTC. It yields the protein CASSQGAELAGGWGANVLTF.

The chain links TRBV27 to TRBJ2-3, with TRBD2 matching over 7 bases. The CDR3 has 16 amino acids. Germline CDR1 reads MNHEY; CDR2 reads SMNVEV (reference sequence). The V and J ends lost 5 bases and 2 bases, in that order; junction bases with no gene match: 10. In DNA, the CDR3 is TGTGCCAGCAGTCCCCGGGACTACTACACCACAGATACGCAGTATTTT. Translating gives CASSPRDYYTTDTQYF.